What follows are 26 T cell receptor beta chains derived from one specimen sequenced in a study of blood T cell repertoires in COVID-19. TCRdb's copy holds only in-frame clones and misses some; the assay was immunoSEQ multiplex PCR. The sample yields some 160,000 clones, approximately 91% seen once. Specimen: peripheral blood. The source of these receptors is a man in his late teens or twenties with COVID-19, enrolled during active disease.

The chain couples TRBV27 to TRBJ1-4; D perhaps matches TRBD1 (6 bases). The CDR3 has 16 amino acids. Germline CDR1 is MNHEY and CDR2 is SMNVEV (reference sequence). The V end lost 0 bases, the J end lost 8 bases, and 16 bases lay between the germline ends. CDR3 region: CASSLSPRGWREKLFF. In DNA form, the CDR3 reads TGTGCCAGCAGTTTATCGCCCAGGGGCTGGCGAGAAAAACTGTTTTTT.

This clone has more than one count but fewer than ten. The J gene is TRBJ2-7, the V gene TRBV5-1; 7 bases match TRBD2. Unmatched junction bases numbered 3, after V lost 0 bases and J lost 0 bases. This CDR3 is built from 15 residues. Germline CDR1 reads SGHRS; CDR2 reads YFSETQ. This chain's CDR3 is CASSLDAGDSYEQYF. The CDR3 DNA is TGCGCCAGCAGCTTGGATGCGGGAGACTCCTACGAGCAGTACTTC.

This chain connects TRBV7-2 to TRBJ1-5; D gene uncertain. The CDR3 is made up of 14 amino acids. The V gene's germline CDR1 is SGHTA and CDR2 FQGNSA. The V and J ends lost 1 base and 3 bases respectively, with 7 bases between them. This CDR3 is CASSLGQDNQPQHF. The CDR3 nucleotides are TGTGCCAGCAGCTTAGGTCAGGACAATCAGCCCCAGCATTTT.

V is TRBV7-2 and J is TRBJ2-1, with TRBD2 matching 7 bases. J was trimmed by 2 bases and V by 5 bases; bases with no gene match: 12. The CDR3 sequence is 17 residues long. Germline CDR1 SGHTA, CDR2 FQGNSA. This chain's CDR3 is CASSLKGASGTYNEQFF. For the CDR3, the DNA is TGTGCCAGCAGCCTAAAAGGGGCTAGCGGCACCTACAATGAGCAGTTCTTC.

Only one count was recorded for this clone. The V gene is TRBV2, the J gene TRBJ1-1, with TRBD1 matching over 9 bases. The CDR3 contains 15 residues. Trimming at V came to 3 bases and at J to 1 base, leaving 3 bases not matched to a gene. Germline CDR1 SNHLY, CDR2 FYNNEI. Here the CDR3 reads CASSEEGQGNTEAFF. CDR3 coding DNA: TGTGCCAGCAGTGAGGAGGGACAGGGGAACACTGAAGCTTTCTTT.

V gene TRBV5-1 combines with J gene TRBJ1-2, with 8 bases fitting TRBD1. The CDR3 is 13 amino acids. The J segment lost 3 bases and the V segment lost 4 bases, leaving 2 bases of the junction unmatched. CDR1 SGHRS and CDR2 YFSETQ come from the germline V gene. The CDR3: CASSMTGDYGYTF. CDR3 coding DNA: TGCGCCAGCAGCATGACAGGGGACTATGGCTACACCTTC.

This clone was observed a few times. The rearrangement joins TRBV7-9 to TRBJ1-5; D might be TRBD1 (6 bases). CDR1 is SEHNR, CDR2 FQNEAQ, per germline (reference sequence). The length of the CDR3 is 15 residues. The germline V and J ends were trimmed by 7 bases and 0 bases, with 13 bases remaining between them. Here the CDR3 DNA reads TGTGCCAGCATCATACAGGGATATAGCAATCAGCCCCAGCATTTT. Amino acids: CASIIQGYSNQPQHF.

This rearrangement joins TRBV6-2 or TRBV6-3 to TRBJ2-7, with 8 bases identical to TRBD1. The germline gives CDR1 MNHEY, CDR2 SVGEGT. The junction had 7 bases not matched to a gene; V was cut back by 6 bases and J by 3 bases. The CDR3 consists of 14 residues. The CDR3 DNA reads TGTGCCAGCAGCCTCAGGGGGCGAGTCTACGAGCAGTACTTC. Its translation is CASSLRGRVYEQYF.

This rearrangement joins TRBV19 to TRBJ2-2; weak D call: TRBD2 (6 bases). Trimming took off 7 bases at V and 1 base at J, with 13 bases between the two ends. The CDR3 spans 15 residues. CDR1 is LNHDA, CDR2 SQIVND, per germline (reference sequence). The CDR3 DNA is TGTGCCAGTAAAAAAAGCGGGCGGAACACCGGGGAGCTGTTTTTT. Amino acids: CASKKSGRNTGELFF.

This clone showed up just once. The CDR3 nucleotides are TGCAGCATCTCGCGCGGCTCAATTGACTACACCTTC. It yields the protein CSISRGSIDYTF. V is TRBV29-1 and J is TRBJ1-2; D ambiguous. Germline CDR1 and CDR2: SQVTM and ANQGSEA. The CDR3 runs to 12 residues. The ends were cut back, 8 bases at V and 10 bases at J, with 20 bases in the middle.

In the case of this clone: The germline gene is not matched at one end of the junction; a read error may be the cause. The chain is built from TRBV28 and TRBJ1-4; 7 bases match TRBD1. The CDR3 has 17 residues. CDR1 is MDHEN, CDR2 SYDVKM, per germline. In nucleotides, the CDR3 is TGTGCCAGCAGCCTTAAGCCTCCGGGACAGACTAATGAAAAACTGCTTTTT. This gives the protein CASSLKPPGQTNEKLLF.

Notes on this clone: The junction differs from germline at one of its ends, possibly a read error. This chain uses TRBV15 with TRBJ1-4; 7 bases line up with TRBD1. Germline CDR1 LNHNV, CDR2 YYDKDF (reference sequence). The CDR3 consists of 15 residues. The CDR3 region is CATSREQGEARKLLF. The CDR3 DNA is TGTGCCACCAGCAGAGAGCAGGGGGAGGCCCGAAAACTGCTTTTT.

The chain carries TRBV5-1 and TRBJ2-4; possibly TRBD1 for D (6 bases). Germline CDR1 reads SGHRS; CDR2 reads YFSETQ. This CDR3 has 14 amino acids. V was trimmed by 3 bases and J by 4 bases, leaving 11 bases between them. CDR3 residues: CASSYTGMKNIQYF. Here the CDR3 DNA reads TGCGCCAGCAGCTACACAGGGATGAAAAACATTCAGTACTTC.

This clone was recorded only once. The chain uses TRBV7-2 and TRBJ1-2, with D unresolved. V lost 1 base, J lost 0 bases, and 9 bases lay in between. CDR3 length equals 15 residues. CDR1 is SGHTA and CDR2 is FQGNSA in the germline V gene. CDR3 DNA: TGTGCCAGCAGCTTAGATTCAAATCCTAACTATGGCTACACCTTC. This sequence encodes CASSLDSNPNYGYTF.

The J gene is TRBJ1-5, the V gene TRBV2, with D possibly being TRBD1 (6 bases). The CDR3 extends over 15 amino acids. Germline V gene data show CDR1 as SNHLY and CDR2 as FYNNEI. Trimming took off 5 bases at V and 3 bases at J, with 14 bases between the two ends. The CDR3 DNA is TGTGCCAGCAGTCCCACTACAGGGTCCAATCAGCCCCAGCATTTT. This gives the protein CASSPTTGSNQPQHF.

The V gene is TRBV27, the J gene TRBJ2-7, with 8 bases fitting TRBD2. This CDR3 region has 15 residues. Germline CDR1 MNHEY, CDR2 SMNVEV (reference sequence). Trimming removed 0 bases from V and 3 bases from J; junction bases left unmatched: 4. The CDR3: CASSLSASGFYEQYF. DNA of the CDR3: TGTGCCAGCAGTTTATCGGCTAGCGGGTTCTACGAGCAGTACTTC.

V usage is TRBV30 and J usage is TRBJ2-1; maybe TRBD2 (5 bases). The CDR3 spans 14 residues. The V gene lost 1 base and the J gene lost 0 bases, with 7 bases spanning the gap. CDR1 GTSNPN and CDR2 SVGIG come from the germline V gene (reference sequence). CDR3 DNA sequence: TGTGCCTGGAGTGAAGGGAGCTCCTACAATGAGCAGTTCTTC. Translated, it gives CAWSEGSSYNEQFF.

V is TRBV7-8 and J is TRBJ2-7; 9 nucleotides align to TRBD2. Looked up from germline, CDR1 is SGHVS and CDR2 is FQNEAQ. This CDR3 is built from 16 residues. The V segment lost 1 base and the J segment 1 base; nucleotides outside the gene matches: 5. The CDR3 DNA reads as TGTGCCAGCAGCTTAGTCGCTAGCGGGGTATCCTACGAGCAGTACTTC. Translation: CASSLVASGVSYEQYF.

The chain combines TRBV11-2 with TRBJ2-7, with 8 bases fitting TRBD2. This CDR3 has 17 residues. The J segment lost 4 bases and the V segment lost 1 base, leaving 12 bases of the junction unmatched. Germline loops: CDR1 SGHAT, CDR2 FQNNGV. This CDR3 is CASSLALTAGASYEQYF. In DNA form, the CDR3 reads TGTGCCAGCAGCTTAGCCCTAACAGCGGGAGCCTCATACGAGCAGTACTTC. Filled out from reference TRBV11-2 and TRBJ2-7, the complete variable domain reads EAGVAQSPRYKIIEKRQSVAFWCNPISGHATLYWYQQILGQGPKLLIQFQNNGVVDDSQLPKDRFSAERLKGVDSTLKIQPAKLEDSAVYLCASSLALTAGASYEQYFGPGTRLTVT.

This clone came up once. The rearrangement uses TRBV13 and TRBJ2-1; TRBD1 agrees at 7 bases. The V gene's germline CDR1 is PRHDT and CDR2 FYEKMQ (reference sequence). This CDR3 comprises 13 residues. Losses at the gene ends were 6 bases for V and 8 bases for J; bases not matched to a gene: 7. CDR3 coding DNA: TGTGCCAGCAGGAACAGGGGTCACGATGAGCAGTTCTTC. It yields the protein CASRNRGHDEQFF.

J is TRBJ2-1 and V is TRBV4-3; no clear D gene. The germline CDR1 and CDR2 sequences are LGHNA and YSLEER. The CDR3 spans 13 residues. Between the trimmed V and J ends, which lost 5 bases and 8 bases, there was a span of 13 bases. CDR3 amino acids: CASSVNPQDEQFF. Here the CDR3 DNA reads TGCGCCAGCAGCGTCAACCCCCAGGATGAGCAGTTCTTC.

The chain combines TRBV30 with TRBJ2-7; a weak D match, TRBD2 (5 bases). The CDR3 totals 12 residues. Germline V gene data show CDR1 as GTSNPN and CDR2 as SVGIG (reference sequence). Trimming shortened V by 5 bases and J by 6 bases, and 14 bases separated the two germline ends. The CDR3 DNA reads TGTGCCTGGTCCATTGGGGAGATCGAGCAGTACTTC. Amino acid sequence: CAWSIGEIEQYF.

The rearrangement joins TRBV4-3 to TRBJ1-2, with a tentative D call TRBD1 (6 bases). Germline V gene lookup returns CDR1 LGHNA and CDR2 YSLEER. The CDR3 spans 14 residues. The V gene lost 1 base and the J gene lost 3 bases, with 9 bases spanning the gap. This chain's CDR3 is CASSQVPGDYGYTF. The CDR3 nucleotides read TGCGCCAGCAGCCAAGTGCCAGGGGACTATGGCTACACCTTC.

This rearrangement joins TRBV19 to TRBJ2-1; 7 bases line up with TRBD2. The CDR3 has 15 amino acids. Germline CDR1 reads LNHDA; CDR2 reads SQIVND (reference sequence). V lost 5 bases to trimming and J lost 6 bases; unmatched junction nucleotides: 10. The CDR3 spells CASSFLLREGNEQFF. The CDR3 DNA reads as TGTGCCAGTAGTTTCCTCCTCAGGGAGGGCAATGAGCAGTTCTTC.

Worth noting for this clone: Other DNA sequences in this specimen translate into the identical CDR3. The rearrangement joins TRBV6-2 or TRBV6-3 to TRBJ1-1; 7 bases are a match to TRBD1. This CDR3 is built from 14 residues. Germline CDR1 and CDR2: MNHEY and SVGEGT. The ends lost 1 base at V and 5 bases at J; junction bases unmatched: 4. The CDR3 protein is CASSYLDRATEAFF. CDR3 sequence (DNA): TGTGCCAGCAGTTACTTAGACAGGGCAACTGAAGCTTTCTTT.

This clone was detected a few times. The chain carries TRBV18 and TRBJ1-4; no firm D call. CDR3 length: 16 amino acids. V gave up 3 bases and J gave up 0 bases, with 11 bases separating them. Germline CDR1 KGHSH, CDR2 LQKENI. CDR3 residues: CASSPRRTATNEKLFF. For the CDR3, the DNA is TGTGCCAGCTCACCCCGGAGAACTGCAACTAATGAAAAACTGTTTTTT.